This T cell receptor (beta chain) appears in the sequencing data of a study of control samples from healthy donors and cancer patients. The CDR3 covers 11 residues. Trimming removed 4 bases at V and 8 bases at J, with 11 bases between. The germline gives CDR1 SQVTM, CDR2 ANQGSEA. Measured with immunoSEQ multiplex PCR; TCRdb has only the in-frame clones, and not every one. This table holds a few hundred thousand clones, 75% to 95% found once. The clonotype originates from a man aged 35-49 years with head and neck cancer. The chain has TRBV29-1 and TRBJ1-1, with a tentative D call TRBD1 (5 bases). The material sequenced was PBMCs. CDR3 in amino acids: CSVVPGLEAFF. The DNA of the CDR3 is TGCAGCGTTGTACCGGGGCTCGAAGCTTTCTTT.